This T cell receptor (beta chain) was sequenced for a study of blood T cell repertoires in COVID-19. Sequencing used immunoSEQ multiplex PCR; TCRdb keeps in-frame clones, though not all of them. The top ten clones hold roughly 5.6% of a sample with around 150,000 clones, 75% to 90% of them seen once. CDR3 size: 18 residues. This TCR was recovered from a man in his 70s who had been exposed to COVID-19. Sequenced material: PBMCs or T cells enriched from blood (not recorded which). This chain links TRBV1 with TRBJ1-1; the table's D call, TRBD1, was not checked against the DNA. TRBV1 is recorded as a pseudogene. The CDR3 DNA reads TGCACCAGCAGCCAAGCTGGGACAGGGGGCCAACTGGACACTGAAGCTTTCTTT. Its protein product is CTSSQAGTGGQLDTEAFF.